The source of this T cell receptor (beta chain) is a study of preoperative IRX-2 immunotherapy in early breast cancer. Germline CDR1 reads SGHRS; CDR2 reads YFSETQ. This CDR3 comprises 14 residues. V lost 8 bases and J 0 bases, leaving 12 bases between the germline ends. Measured with immunoSEQ multiplex PCR; TCRdb has only the in-frame clones, and not every one. The data show approximately 98,000 clones, with roughly 85% seen just once and roughly 2% held by the top ten. Indicated treatment: preoperative locoregional IRX-2 cytokine immunotherapy. Patients received preoperative, locoregional IRX-2 cytokine immunotherapy in a phase Ib study.

This clonotype originated in a human donor with breast cancer. V gene TRBV5-1 combines with J gene TRBJ2-1; TRBD2 is a possible D gene (5 bases). The source was tumor tissue, collected after IRX-2 immunotherapy. As DNA, the CDR3 is TGCGCCAGTTCCTATGACTACTCCTACAATGAGCAGTTCTTC. This codes for CASSYDYSYNEQFF.